Below are 10 T cell receptor beta chains sequenced from a single sample in a study of breast tumors, draining lymph nodes, adjacent tissues. TCRdb re-called the multiplex PCR reads with MiXCR, one entry per CDR3 protein. Of under 350,000 distinct CDR3 sequences listed, around 30% were seen once; the top ten hold more than 1%. Breast cancer patients provided tissue from their axillary draining lymph nodes. Sequencing used axillary lymph node tissue. These receptor sequences come from a female donor with breast cancer. Some clones in this sample may be carry-over from other donors' samples.

This clonotype was observed a handful of times. A read error may explain this, as a much larger clone is one base away. V usage is TRBV6-5 and J usage is TRBJ1-6; D is ambiguous. Germline CDR1 and CDR2: MNHEY and SVGAGI. The V gene lost 4 bases and the J gene lost 6 bases, with 13 bases spanning the gap. This CDR3 contains 15 residues. CDR3 loop: CASSFGSPGNSPLHF. DNA of the CDR3: TGTGCCAGCAGTTTCGGATCCCCGGGTAATTCACCCCTCCACTTT.

This clonotype was counted at least ten times. V is TRBV9 and J is TRBJ2-7; 9 positions match TRBD1. The CDR3 length is 16 residues. V gave up 4 bases and J gave up 3 bases; unmatched junction bases: 11. Per the germline V gene, CDR1 is SGDLS and CDR2 is YYNGEE. CDR3 DNA: TGTGCCAGCAGCCCCCGGACCGGGACAGGGATCTACGAGCAGTACTTC. Translation: CASSPRTGTGIYEQYF. Combining the CDR3 with reference TRBV9 and TRBJ2-7 gives the whole variable domain DSGVTQTPKHLITATGQRVTLRCSPRSGDLSVYWYQQSLDQGLQFLIQYYNGEERAKGNILERFSAQQFPDLHSELNLSSLELGDSALYFCASSPRTGTGIYEQYFGPGTRLTVT.

This clonotype has at least ten counts. The gene calls are TRBV20-1 and TRBJ2-3, with 9 bases lining up with TRBD2. V shed 5 bases, J shed 5 bases, and the junction held 5 bases outside the gene matches. CDR3 length: 13 amino acids. CDR1 is DFQATT, CDR2 SNEGSKA, per germline (reference sequence). CDR3 in amino acids: CSAYSGRGDTQYF. In nucleotides, the CDR3 is TGCAGTGCTTATAGCGGGAGAGGAGATACGCAGTATTTT.

This clonotype was seen many times. The CDR3: CASSQARLQPQHF. The CDR3 nucleotides read TGCGCCAGCAGCCAAGCGAGATTGCAGCCCCAGCATTTT. The chain couples TRBV4-1 to TRBJ1-5; no firm D call. This CDR3 has 13 amino acids. Trimming cost V 1 base and J 7 bases, with 8 bases left between them. In germline, CDR1 is MGHRA, CDR2 YSYEKL.

With respect to this clonotype: Germline is not matched at one junction end, which may reflect a read error. The chain uses TRBV6-6 and TRBJ2-5, with D uncertain. From germline, CDR1 is MNHNY and CDR2 SVGAGI (reference sequence). The CDR3 has 15 residues. For the CDR3, the DNA is TGTGCCAGCAGTCACTCGAAGGACCGGCAAGAGACCCAGTACTTC. Protein product: CASSHSKDRQETQYF.

This clonotype was seen ten or more times. CDR3 in amino acids: CAISGRRGRSNTGELFF. CDR3 coding DNA: TGTGCCATCAGTGGCCGCAGGGGGCGTTCCAACACCGGGGAGCTGTTTTTT. The chain combines TRBV10-3 with TRBJ2-2, with 8 bases matching TRBD1. The CDR3 contains 17 residues. In germline, CDR1 is ENHRY, CDR2 SYGVKD. V gave up 4 bases and J gave up 2 bases; unmatched junction bases: 9.

To note about this clonotype: A much larger clone differs by one base, so this may be a read error. This chain uses TRBV9 with TRBJ2-1, with 10 bases identical to TRBD2. Germline CDR1 SGDLS, CDR2 YYNGEE. This CDR3 comprises 15 residues. The CDR3 DNA reads as TGTGCCAGCAGCGTCAGGACTAGCGGAGACAATGAGCCGTTCTTC. It codes for CASSVRTSGDNEPFF.

The chain carries TRBV20-1 and TRBJ2-7; TRBD1 might be the D (6 bases). Germline V CDR1 and CDR2: DFQATT, SNEGSKA (reference sequence). Trimming cost V 5 bases and J 2 bases, with 19 bases left between them. CDR3 length equals 15 residues. As DNA, the CDR3 is TGCAGTGCTTCCCGGACAGAACTTACCCCCTACGAGCAGTACTTC. Translation: CSASRTELTPYEQYF.

J is TRBJ2-7 and V is TRBV28; 8 bases match TRBD1. There are 16 residues in the CDR3. The J segment lost 2 bases and the V segment lost 6 bases, leaving 12 bases of the junction unmatched. Germline CDR1 MDHEN, CDR2 SYDVKM. CDR3 amino acids: CASRPSLGDRTYEQYF. The DNA for the CDR3 is TGTGCCAGCAGACCTAGCCTAGGGGACAGGACCTACGAGCAGTACTTC.

On this clonotype: A much larger clone differs by one base, so this may be a read error. The missing conserved phenylalanine or tryptophan at the end of this CDR3 makes a read error likely. This chain uses TRBV9 with TRBJ2-2; D is perhaps TRBD2 (6 bases). With 5 bases removed from V and 6 bases from J, the gap between germline ends came to 17 bases. The CDR3 contains 15 residues. From germline, CDR1 is SGDLS and CDR2 YYNGEE. The CDR3 DNA follows: TGTGCCAGCAGTACCTCGGGGGTATACCCCGGGGAGCTGTTTCTT. Amino acids: CASSTSGVYPGELFL.